These 12 T cell receptor beta chains came from one sample sequenced in a study of T-cell memory formation after mild COVID-19. Via MiXCR, TCRdb re-called the 5' RACE reads, giving one row per CDR3 protein. The table shows roughly 42,000 distinct CDR3 sequences, with about 7.1% occurring only once. Sequencing input: PBMCs or a T cell subset sorted from them (not recorded which). These receptors all stem from a man between 18 and 29 years old who had mild COVID-19 (a few samples of this study predate the infection). Cell type and time point are not known.

This clonotype was counted between two and nine times. The rearrangement uses TRBV27 and TRBJ1-1; 9 nucleotides align to TRBD1. Looked up from germline, CDR1 is MNHEY and CDR2 is SMNVEV (reference sequence). J was trimmed by 1 base and V by 3 bases; bases with no gene match: 3. The CDR3 covers 15 residues. The DNA of the CDR3 is TGTGCCAGCAGTTTCGGACAGGGGACGAACACTGAAGCTTTCTTT. Amino acid sequence: CASSFGQGTNTEAFF.

The gene calls are TRBV7-8 and TRBJ2-5, with TRBD1 identical over 8 bases. Germline trimming cut 1 base from V and 0 bases from J; bases unmatched to any gene: 1. The CDR3 extends over 15 amino acids. In germline, CDR1 is SGHVS, CDR2 FQNEAQ. CDR3 protein: CASSLGGQDQETQYF. For the CDR3, the DNA is TGTGCCAGCAGCTTAGGGGGACAGGACCAAGAGACCCAGTACTTC.

This clonotype was picked up a small number of times. The chain combines TRBV30 with TRBJ1-2; 10 nucleotides align to TRBD1. The junction had 6 bases not matched to a gene; V was cut back by 3 bases and J by 8 bases. The CDR3 runs to 13 residues. The germline CDR1 and CDR2 sequences are GTSNPN and SVGIG (reference sequence). CDR3 amino acids: CAWSAGQGGGYTF. CDR3 in DNA: TGTGCCTGGAGCGCCGGACAGGGGGGAGGCTACACCTTC.

This chain uses TRBV6-1 with TRBJ2-2; no definite D call. Per germline, CDR1 MNHNS and CDR2 SASEGT. This CDR3 has 13 residues. V was pared by 4 bases and J by 8 bases, with 11 bases between. In DNA, the CDR3 is TGTGCCAGCAGTGTGGTTCAGCTGGGGGAGCTGTTTTTT. This gives the protein CASSVVQLGELFF.

The chain carries TRBV4-3 and TRBJ2-7; D gene ambiguous. Trimming removed 0 bases from V and 2 bases from J, with 11 bases in between. CDR3 size: 15 residues. Germline-derived CDR1 and CDR2 are LGHNA and YSLEER. The CDR3: CASSQEFRHTYEQYF. As DNA, the CDR3 is TGCGCCAGCAGCCAAGAATTCCGACACACCTACGAGCAGTACTTC.

This clonotype occurred a few times. The V call is TRBV7-2, the J call TRBJ2-1; D may be TRBD1 (6 bases). Germline V gives CDR1 SGHTA, CDR2 FQGNSA. V was clipped by 0 bases and J by 8 bases, with 14 bases between them. The CDR3 is made up of 15 amino acids. CDR3 sequence: CASSLALWGRDEQFF. The CDR3 DNA follows: TGTGCCAGCAGCTTAGCGCTTTGGGGGCGAGATGAGCAGTTCTTC.

This clonotype was seen more than once but under ten times. This chain links TRBV24-1 with TRBJ2-5; 9 nucleotides align to TRBD1. The CDR3 is made up of 17 amino acids. CDR1 and CDR2 (germline): KGHDR, SFDVKD. V trimming: 4 bases; J trimming: 2 bases; junction bases outside the gene matches: 10. The CDR3: CATSDPGTGLGQETQYF. The CDR3 DNA sequence: TGTGCCACCAGTGACCCCGGGACAGGGCTGGGGCAAGAGACCCAGTACTTC.

This clonotype was recorded at least ten times. The chain employs TRBV7-8 and TRBJ1-5, with unresolved D. This CDR3 region has 12 residues. Looked up from germline, CDR1 is SGHVS and CDR2 is FQNEAQ. The ends were cut back, 0 bases at V and 6 bases at J, with 3 bases in the middle. Here the CDR3 DNA reads TGTGCCAGCAGCTTAGCTGGTCAGCCCCAGCATTTT. This sequence encodes CASSLAGQPQHF.

This clonotype was seen a handful of times. The chain combines TRBV5-1 with TRBJ2-1, with D perhaps matching TRBD2 (5 bases). The CDR3 totals 14 residues. The germline V gene has CDR1 SGHRS and CDR2 YFSETQ. The V gene lost 4 bases and the J gene lost 3 bases, with 11 bases spanning the gap. The CDR3 DNA reads as TGCGCCAGCAGCACGGACTCTGGCTACAATGAGCAGTTCTTC. It yields the protein CASSTDSGYNEQFF.

In this sample, this clonotype turned up many times. This sequence joins TRBV20-1 and TRBJ2-3; D unclear. Between the trimmed V and J ends, which lost 5 bases and 2 bases, there was a span of 5 bases. The CDR3 consists of 11 residues. CDR1 is DFQATT, CDR2 SNEGSKA, per germline (reference sequence). The CDR3 loop is CSAGYTDTQYF. CDR3 nucleotides: TGCAGTGCTGGTTACACAGATACGCAGTATTTT.

This clonotype occurred many times. The chain employs TRBV6-5 and TRBJ1-4; D gene uncertain. V lost 0 bases and J lost 5, with 16 bases in between. The CDR3 runs 17 residues. The germline gives CDR1 MNHEY, CDR2 SVGAGI. The CDR3 region has the DNA TGTGCCAGCAGTTACTCGAAAATTCCTGGGTCGAATGAAAAACTGTTTTTT. Translated, it gives CASSYSKIPGSNEKLFF.

DNA of the CDR3: TGTGCCAGCAGCCTACCGACAGGGCTAAGGGGACAAGAGACCCAGTACTTC. Protein product: CASSLPTGLRGQETQYF. J is TRBJ2-5 and V is TRBV7-6; 7 bases line up with TRBD1. The CDR3 runs 17 residues. Germline V gene lookup returns CDR1 SGHVS and CDR2 FNYEAQ. Trimming removed 5 bases from V and 2 bases from J; junction bases left unmatched: 14.